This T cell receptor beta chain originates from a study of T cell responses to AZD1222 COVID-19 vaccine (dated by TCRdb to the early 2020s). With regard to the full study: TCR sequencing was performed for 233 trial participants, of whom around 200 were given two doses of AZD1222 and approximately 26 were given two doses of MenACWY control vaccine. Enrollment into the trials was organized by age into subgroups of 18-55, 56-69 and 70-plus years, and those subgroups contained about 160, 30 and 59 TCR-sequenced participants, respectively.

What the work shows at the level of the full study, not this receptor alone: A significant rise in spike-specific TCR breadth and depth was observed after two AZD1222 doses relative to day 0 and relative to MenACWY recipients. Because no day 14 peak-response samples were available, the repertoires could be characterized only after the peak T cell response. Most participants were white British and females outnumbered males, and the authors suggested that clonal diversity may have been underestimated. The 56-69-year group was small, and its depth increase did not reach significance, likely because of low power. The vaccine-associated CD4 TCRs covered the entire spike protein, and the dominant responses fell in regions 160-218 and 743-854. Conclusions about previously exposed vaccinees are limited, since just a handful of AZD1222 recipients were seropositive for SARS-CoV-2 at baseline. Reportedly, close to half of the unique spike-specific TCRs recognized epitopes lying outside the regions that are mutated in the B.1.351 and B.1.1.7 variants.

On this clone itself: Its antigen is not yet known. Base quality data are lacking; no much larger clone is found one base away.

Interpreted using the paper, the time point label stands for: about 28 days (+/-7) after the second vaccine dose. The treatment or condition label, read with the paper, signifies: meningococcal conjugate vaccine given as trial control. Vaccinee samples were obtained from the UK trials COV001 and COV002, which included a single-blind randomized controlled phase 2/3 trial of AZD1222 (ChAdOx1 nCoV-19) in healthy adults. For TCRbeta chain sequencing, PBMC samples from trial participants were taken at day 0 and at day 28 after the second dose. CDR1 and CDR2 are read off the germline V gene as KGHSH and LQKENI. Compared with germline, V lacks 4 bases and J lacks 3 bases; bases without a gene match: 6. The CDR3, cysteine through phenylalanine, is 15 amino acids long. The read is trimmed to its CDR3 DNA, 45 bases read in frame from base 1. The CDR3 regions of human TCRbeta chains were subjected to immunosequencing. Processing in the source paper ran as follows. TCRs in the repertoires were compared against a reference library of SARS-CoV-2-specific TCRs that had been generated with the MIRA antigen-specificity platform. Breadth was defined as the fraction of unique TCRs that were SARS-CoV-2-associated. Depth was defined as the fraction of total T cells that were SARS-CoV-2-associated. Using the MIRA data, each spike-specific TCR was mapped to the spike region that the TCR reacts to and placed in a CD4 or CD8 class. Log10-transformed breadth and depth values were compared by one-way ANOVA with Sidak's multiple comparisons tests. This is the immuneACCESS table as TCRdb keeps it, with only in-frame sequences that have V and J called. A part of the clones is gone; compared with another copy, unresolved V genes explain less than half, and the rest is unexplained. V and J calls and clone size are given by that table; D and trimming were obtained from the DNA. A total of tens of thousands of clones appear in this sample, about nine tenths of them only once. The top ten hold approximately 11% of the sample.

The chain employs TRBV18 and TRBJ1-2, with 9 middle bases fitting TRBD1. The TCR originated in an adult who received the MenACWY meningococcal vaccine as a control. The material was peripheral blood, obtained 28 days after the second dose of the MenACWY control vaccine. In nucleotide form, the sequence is TGTGCCAGCTCACACCCGGACAGGGGAGACTATGGCTACACCTTC. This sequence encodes CASSHPDRGDYGYTF.